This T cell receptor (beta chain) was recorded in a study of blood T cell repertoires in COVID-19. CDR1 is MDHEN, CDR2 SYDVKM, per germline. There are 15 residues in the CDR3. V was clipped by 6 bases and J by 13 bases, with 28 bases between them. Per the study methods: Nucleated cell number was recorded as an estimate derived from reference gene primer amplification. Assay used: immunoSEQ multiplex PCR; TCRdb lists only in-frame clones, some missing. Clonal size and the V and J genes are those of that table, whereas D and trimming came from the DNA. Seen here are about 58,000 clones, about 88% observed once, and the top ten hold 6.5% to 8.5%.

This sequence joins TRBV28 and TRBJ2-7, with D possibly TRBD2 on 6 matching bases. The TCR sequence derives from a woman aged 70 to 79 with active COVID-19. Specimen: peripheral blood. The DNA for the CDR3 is TGTGCCAGCAGAGATCGGGGGTCCCGCTTATTCTTCAAATACTTC. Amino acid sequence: CASRDRGSRLFFKYF. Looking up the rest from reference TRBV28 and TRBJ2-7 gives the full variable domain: DVKVTQSSRYLVKRTGEKVFLECVQDMDHENMFWYRQDPGLGLRLIYFSYDVKMKEKGDIPEGYSVSREKKERFSLILESASTNQTSMYLCASRDRGSRLFFKYFGPGTRLTVT.